Sequencing of this T cell receptor beta chain was carried out in a study of vaccination and CD4 T cells after COVID-19. Study summary: Convalescents were six males and four females, two of them Hispanic. Those taking part got two shots of either the BNT162b2 or the mRNA-1273 vaccine.

As for treatment: approximately 9-day PBMC culture with coronavirus spike peptide pools or control peptides (ViraFEST assay). At the Johns Hopkins FTIC core, DNA taken from cultured CD4+ T cells was sequenced by way of the Oncomine TCR Beta short-read assay. Scientists extracted genomic DNA from CD4+ T cells grown in culture. One entry per CDR3 protein, called by TCRdb with MiXCR from the PCR reads. Among 22,000 or so distinct CDR3 sequences, around 43% were seen once, and the ten largest hold about an eighth. This CDR3 comprises 15 residues. Germline V lookup: CDR1 DFQATT, CDR2 SNEGSKA (reference sequence). V was cut by 0 bases and J by 9 bases, with 21 bases left in between. A note on this clonotype: Its specificity is not known.

The material sequenced was CD4+ T cells from blood, cultured in vitro. The TCR originated in a human donor who had recovered from COVID-19. V gene TRBV20-1 combines with J gene TRBJ2-7; D possibly uses TRBD1 or TRBD2 (5 bases each). The CDR3 sequence is CSARDGGVGVSGQYF. The CDR3 DNA reads TGCAGTGCTAGAGATGGGGGAGTGGGGGTAAGCGGGCAGTACTTC.